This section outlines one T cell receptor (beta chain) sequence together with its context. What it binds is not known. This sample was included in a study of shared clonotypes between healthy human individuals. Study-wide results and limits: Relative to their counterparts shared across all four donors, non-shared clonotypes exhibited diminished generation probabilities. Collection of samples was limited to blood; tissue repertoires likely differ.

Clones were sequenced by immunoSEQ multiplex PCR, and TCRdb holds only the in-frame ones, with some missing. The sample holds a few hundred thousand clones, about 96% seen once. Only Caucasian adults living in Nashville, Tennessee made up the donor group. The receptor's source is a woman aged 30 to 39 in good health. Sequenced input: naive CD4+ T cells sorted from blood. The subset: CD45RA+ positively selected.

The CDR3 region has the DNA TGTGCCAGCAGTGAACCACTAGCGGGGAGCTCCTACAATGAGCAGTTCTTC. Amino acid sequence: CASSEPLAGSSYNEQFF. The V call is TRBV6-1, the J call TRBJ2-1; 10 bases are shared with TRBD2. J gave up 0 bases and V 2 bases, and 4 bases lay outside the gene matches. In germline, CDR1 is MNHNS, CDR2 SASEGT. CDR3 length: 17 residues.